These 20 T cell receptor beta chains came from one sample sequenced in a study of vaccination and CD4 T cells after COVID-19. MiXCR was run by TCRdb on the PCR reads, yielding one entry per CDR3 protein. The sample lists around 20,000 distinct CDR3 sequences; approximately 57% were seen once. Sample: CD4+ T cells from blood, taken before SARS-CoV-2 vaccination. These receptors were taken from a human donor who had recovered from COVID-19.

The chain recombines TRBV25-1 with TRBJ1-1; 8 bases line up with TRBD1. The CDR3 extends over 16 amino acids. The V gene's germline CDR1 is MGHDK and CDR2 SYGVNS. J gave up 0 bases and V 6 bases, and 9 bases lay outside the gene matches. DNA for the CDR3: TGTGCCAGCAGGGACGGACAGGGAGGAATGAACACTGAAGCTTTCTTT. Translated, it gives CASRDGQGGMNTEAFF.

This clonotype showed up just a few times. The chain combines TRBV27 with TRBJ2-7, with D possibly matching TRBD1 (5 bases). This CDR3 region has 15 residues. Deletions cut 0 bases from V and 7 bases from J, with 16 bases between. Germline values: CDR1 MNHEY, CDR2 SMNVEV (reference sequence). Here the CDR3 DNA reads TGTGCCAGCAGTTTATCGTATGGACATCTGACTGAGCAGTACTTC. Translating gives CASSLSYGHLTEQYF.

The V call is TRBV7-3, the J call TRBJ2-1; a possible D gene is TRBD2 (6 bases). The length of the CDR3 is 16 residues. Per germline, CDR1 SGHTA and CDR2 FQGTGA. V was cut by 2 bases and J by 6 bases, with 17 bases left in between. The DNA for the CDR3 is TGTGCCAGCAGCTTATGGGCTAGCGAGGAAAGCAATGAGCAGTTCTTC. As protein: CASSLWASEESNEQFF. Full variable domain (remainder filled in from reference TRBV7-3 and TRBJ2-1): GAGVSQTPSNKVTEKGKYVELRCDPISGHTALYWYRQSLGQGPEFLIYFQGTGAADDSGLPNDRFFAVRPEGSVSTLKIQRTERGDSAVYLCASSLWASEESNEQFFGPGTRLTVL.

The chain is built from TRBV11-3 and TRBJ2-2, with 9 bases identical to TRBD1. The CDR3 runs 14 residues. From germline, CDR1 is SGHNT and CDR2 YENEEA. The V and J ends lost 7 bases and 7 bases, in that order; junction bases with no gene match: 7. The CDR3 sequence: CASTGTGMIGELFF. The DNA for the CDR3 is TGTGCCAGCACGGGGACAGGGATGATCGGGGAGCTGTTTTTT.

In DNA, the CDR3 is TGTGCCTGGACGCCCTACTCAGGGCCATATGGCTACACCTTC. Its translation is CAWTPYSGPYGYTF. The chain combines TRBV30 with TRBJ1-2; D is perhaps TRBD1 (5 bases). CDR3 length: 14 residues. Germline V lookup: CDR1 GTSNPN, CDR2 SVGIG (reference sequence). Trimming pared 4 bases from V and 5 bases from J, leaving 17 bases between.

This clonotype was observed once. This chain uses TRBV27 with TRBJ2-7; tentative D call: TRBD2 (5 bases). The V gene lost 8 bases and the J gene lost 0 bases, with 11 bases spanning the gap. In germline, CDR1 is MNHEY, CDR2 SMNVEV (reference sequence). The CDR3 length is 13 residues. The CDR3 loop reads CASRRAGSYEQYF. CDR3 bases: TGTGCCAGCCGGCGGGCCGGCTCCTACGAGCAGTACTTC.

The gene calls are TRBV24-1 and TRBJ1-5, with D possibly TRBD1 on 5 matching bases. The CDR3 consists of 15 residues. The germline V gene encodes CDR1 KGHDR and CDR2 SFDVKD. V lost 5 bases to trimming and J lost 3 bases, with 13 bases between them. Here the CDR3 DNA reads TGTGCCACCAGTGCCCCGGGGCAGACCAATCAGCCCCAGCATTTT. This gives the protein CATSAPGQTNQPQHF.

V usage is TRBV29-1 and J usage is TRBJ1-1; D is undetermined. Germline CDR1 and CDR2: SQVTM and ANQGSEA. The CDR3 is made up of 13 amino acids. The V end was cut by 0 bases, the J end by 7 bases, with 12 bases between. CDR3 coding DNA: TGCAGCGTTGAAGAGGGCCCGGGAAATGAAGCTTTCTTT. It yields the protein CSVEEGPGNEAFF.

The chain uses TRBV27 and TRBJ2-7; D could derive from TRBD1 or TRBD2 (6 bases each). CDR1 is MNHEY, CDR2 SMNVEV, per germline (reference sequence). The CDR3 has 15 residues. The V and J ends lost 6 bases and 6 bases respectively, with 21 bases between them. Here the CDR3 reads CASRGAGQGQGEQYF. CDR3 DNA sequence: TGTGCCAGCAGGGGGGCGGGGCAGGGGCAGGGCGAGCAGTACTTC.

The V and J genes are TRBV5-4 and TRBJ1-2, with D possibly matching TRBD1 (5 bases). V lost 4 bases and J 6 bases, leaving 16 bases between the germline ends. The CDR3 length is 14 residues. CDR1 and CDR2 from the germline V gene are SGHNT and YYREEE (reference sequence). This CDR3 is CASSRGDGRDGYTF. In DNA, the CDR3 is TGTGCCAGCAGCCGCGGGGACGGCAGGGATGGCTACACCTTC.

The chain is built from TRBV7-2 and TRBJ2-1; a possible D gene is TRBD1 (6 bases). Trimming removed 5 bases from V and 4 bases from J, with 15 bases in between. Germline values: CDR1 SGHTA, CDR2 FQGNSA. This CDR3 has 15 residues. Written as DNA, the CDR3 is TGTGCCAGCAGCGCCTTAGGTGACAGGTACAATGAGCAGTTCTTC. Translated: CASSALGDRYNEQFF.

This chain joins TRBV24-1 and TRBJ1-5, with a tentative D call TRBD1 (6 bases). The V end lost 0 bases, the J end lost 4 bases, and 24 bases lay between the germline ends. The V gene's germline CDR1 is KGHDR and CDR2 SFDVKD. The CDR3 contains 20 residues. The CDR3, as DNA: TGTGCCACCAGTGATTTGACAGGGCATAATGAAAATGGGACGAATCAGCCCCAGCATTTT. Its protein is CATSDLTGHNENGTNQPQHF.

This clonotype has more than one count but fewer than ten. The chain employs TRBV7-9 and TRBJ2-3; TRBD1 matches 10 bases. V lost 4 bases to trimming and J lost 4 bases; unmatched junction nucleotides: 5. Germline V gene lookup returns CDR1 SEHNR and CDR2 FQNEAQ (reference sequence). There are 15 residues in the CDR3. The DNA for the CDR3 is TGTGCCAGCAGCTCCGGGACAGGGGCACCAGATACGCAGTATTTT. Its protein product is CASSSGTGAPDTQYF.

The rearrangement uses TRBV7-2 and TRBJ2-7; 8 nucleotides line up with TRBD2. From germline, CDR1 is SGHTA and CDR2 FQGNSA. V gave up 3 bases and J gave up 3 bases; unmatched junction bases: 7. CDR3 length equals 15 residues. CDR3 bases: TGTGCCAGCAGCTTTCGGTTAGCGGGATTCTACGAGCAGTACTTC. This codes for CASSFRLAGFYEQYF.

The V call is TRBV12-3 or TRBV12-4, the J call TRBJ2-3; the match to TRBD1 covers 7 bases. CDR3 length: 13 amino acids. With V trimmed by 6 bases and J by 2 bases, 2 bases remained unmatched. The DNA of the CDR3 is TGTGCCAGCAGAGGGACAGTCACAGATACGCAGTATTTT. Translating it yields CASRGTVTDTQYF.

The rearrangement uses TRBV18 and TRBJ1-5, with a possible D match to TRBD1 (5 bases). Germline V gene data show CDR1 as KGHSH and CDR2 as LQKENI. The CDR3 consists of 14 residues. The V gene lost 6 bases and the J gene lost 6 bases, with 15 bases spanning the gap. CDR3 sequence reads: CASSDTVDLQPQHF. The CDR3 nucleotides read TGTGCCAGCTCGGACACCGTCGACCTTCAGCCCCAGCATTTT.

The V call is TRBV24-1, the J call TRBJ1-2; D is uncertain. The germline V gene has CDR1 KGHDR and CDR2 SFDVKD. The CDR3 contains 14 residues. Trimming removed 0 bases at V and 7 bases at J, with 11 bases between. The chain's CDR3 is CATSDLGQPCGYTF. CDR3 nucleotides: TGTGCCACCAGTGATTTGGGGCAGCCCTGTGGCTACACCTTC.

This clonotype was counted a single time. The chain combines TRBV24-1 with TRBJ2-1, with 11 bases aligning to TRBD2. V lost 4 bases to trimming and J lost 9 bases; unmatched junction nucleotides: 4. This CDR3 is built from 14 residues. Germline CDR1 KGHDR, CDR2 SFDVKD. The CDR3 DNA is TGTGCCACCAGTGAGGGACTAGCGGCAGGTGAGCAGTTCTTC. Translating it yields CATSEGLAAGEQFF.

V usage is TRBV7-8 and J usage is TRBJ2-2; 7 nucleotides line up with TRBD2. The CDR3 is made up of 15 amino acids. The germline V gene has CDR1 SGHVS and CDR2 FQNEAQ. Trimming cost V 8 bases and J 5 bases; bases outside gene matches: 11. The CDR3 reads CASVRGGRGTGELFF. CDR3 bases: TGTGCCAGCGTCCGGGGCGGGAGAGGGACCGGGGAGCTGTTTTTT.

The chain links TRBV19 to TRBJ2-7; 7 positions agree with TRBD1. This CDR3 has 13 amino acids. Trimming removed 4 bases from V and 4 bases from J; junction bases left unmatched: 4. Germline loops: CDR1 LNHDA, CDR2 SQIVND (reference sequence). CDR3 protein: CASSKQGRYEQYF. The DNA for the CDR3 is TGTGCCAGTAGTAAACAGGGGCGTTACGAGCAGTACTTC.